Listed here are 4 T cell receptor beta chains from one sample, sequenced in a study of shared clonotypes between healthy human individuals. Here immunoSEQ multiplex PCR was the method, and the copy in TCRdb shows in-frame clones only, minus some. The table shows nearly 1 million clones, with 70% to 85% occurring only once. The sequencing sample was made of memory CD4+ T cells sorted from blood. Subset specified: CD45RA-negative fraction. The source of these receptors is a man in his late teens or twenties in good health.

The gene calls are TRBV6-6 and TRBJ1-1, with D perhaps matching TRBD1 (5 bases). The CDR3 spans 15 residues. Trimming cost V 9 bases and J 0 bases, with 17 bases left between them. Per the germline V gene, CDR1 is MNHNY and CDR2 is SVGAGI (reference sequence). Here the CDR3 DNA reads TGTGCCAGTACCCCCCCGGGGCAGGTGAACACTGAAGCTTTCTTT. Its protein is CASTPPGQVNTEAFF.

This sequence joins TRBV30 and TRBJ2-7; weak D call: TRBD2 (6 bases). V lost 5 bases and J lost 7, with 18 bases in between. Germline V gene lookup returns CDR1 GTSNPN and CDR2 SVGIG (reference sequence). The length of the CDR3 is 13 residues. This CDR3 is CAWRRGSAYEQYF. CDR3 in DNA: TGTGCCTGGCGGCGGGGTTCAGCTTATGAGCAGTACTTC.

This clone was counted a few times. CDR3 DNA: TGTGCCAGCAGCAAGGAAGGGGCCTTCTCTGGAAACACCATATATTTT. Its protein product is CASSKEGAFSGNTIYF. This chain joins TRBV21-1 and TRBJ1-3; the table's D call, TRBD1, has no DNA check behind it. TRBV21-1 is described as a pseudogene. This CDR3 spans 16 amino acids.

This clone appeared a single time. The chain employs TRBV6-5 and TRBJ1-1; D perhaps matches TRBD1 (6 bases). The CDR3 totals 16 residues. Germline assignment: CDR1 MNHEY and CDR2 SVGAGI. The V and J ends lost 2 bases and 3 bases respectively, with 16 bases between them. The CDR3 nucleotides read TGTGCCAGCAGTTACGGGAGGGGGGTCCAGTACACTGAAGCTTTCTTT. It yields the protein CASSYGRGVQYTEAFF.